This TCR beta chain was captured by sequencing in a study of cytomegalovirus exposure and HLA in healthy donors (dated by TCRdb to 2016 to 2017). Looking at the study overall: The 500 to 800 repertoires of the first cohort and the 120 validation repertoires were produced on the same platform, according to a later analysis. The study aimed to test whether signatures of past pathogen exposure could be identified by cataloging public T cell receptors. Along with the approximately 700-subject first cohort, a separate validation cohort of over a hundred different subjects was used. High-throughput TCR immunosequencing, statistical association of individual TCRs with disease status, and machine learning were combined to predict cytomegalovirus infection status. General findings and caveats noted by the study authors: The authors suggested that the approach could potentially be extended to other disease states and immunological phenotypes. Most TCR sequences were observed very rarely across donors, whereas some public TCRs were present in many individuals. The study gave a list of about 150 TCR beta chains associated with cytomegalovirus. Of the cluster scores, around 95% were above 0 in a later analysis, which found that TCRs clustered in the first cohort also tended to co-occur in the 120 validation repertoires. A later analysis lacked HLA typing for the validation cohort, so it scored co-occurrence in that cohort across all 120 or so repertoires. In both the original and validation cohorts, the classifier was reported to diagnose cytomegalovirus status with high specificity and sensitivity. In vitro tests confirmed that a few of the cytomegalovirus-associated TCR beta chains recognize cytomegalovirus antigens.

Donors formed part of the validation cohort, which comprised about 120 subjects and was distinct from the first cohort of 670 or so subjects. The CDR3 holds 17 amino acids from the cysteine to the phenylalanine. This entry keeps only the CDR3 DNA: 51 bases, framed from base 1. The germline V gene encodes CDR1 GTSNPN and CDR2 SVGIG (reference sequence). At the junction V is shortened by 3 bases and J by 3 bases; bases outside the gene matches: 10. The method behind the library was the immunoSEQ multiplex PCR assay. As for the authors' bioinformatics: A statistical classification framework was built for diagnosing cytomegalovirus status from the catalog of TCR beta chain sequences. As stored in TCRdb, this immuneACCESS dataset retains in-frame rearrangements with V and J assigned. A fraction of the clones does not appear; measured against another copy, unresolved V genes explain less than half of the discrepancy, and the remainder lacks a known reason. Clone size and the V and J calls come from that table; the DNA yielded D and trimming. In this sample the table shows around 300,000 clones, roughly 90% of which occur a single time. The ten largest make up about 0.86% of the sample.

As to this clone: Its recognized antigen is unknown. Base qualities are not at hand, and no much larger clone is one base apart.

Input material: PBMCs. The clonotype comes from a woman under 30 in good health and CMV-seronegative. The chain is made from TRBV30 and TRBJ1-6, and 8 junction bases match TRBD1. The nucleotide sequence reads as follows: TGTGCCTGGAGCATAGACAGGGGTACGAACTATAATTCACCCCTCCACTTT. This yields the protein CAWSIDRGTNYNSPLHF.